Each of the 30 T cell receptor beta chains below was sequenced from the same sample in a study of T-cell memory formation after mild COVID-19 (dated by TCRdb to the early 2020s). Libraries were built with 5' RACE. Data came from an Illumina NovaSeq 6000. TCRdb ran its own pipeline on the public reads, namely fastp trimming at Q25 and MiXCR clone calling, and kept in-frame beta chains. Every distinct CDR3 protein forms one entry, paired with its most common genes and DNA. In this sample the table shows 200,000 to 250,000 distinct CDR3 sequences, around 10% of which occur a single time. Around a fifth of the sample rests with the top ten. Sequenced material: PBMCs or a T cell subset sorted from them (not recorded which). The receptors were gathered from a man in his late teens or twenties who had mild COVID-19 (a few samples of this study predate the infection). The sample titles of this study are shuffled in the database, so cell type and time point are left out; the donor was told from shared clones.

The rearrangement uses TRBV5-1 and TRBJ2-5; D perhaps matches TRBD1 (6 bases). V was clipped by 7 bases and J by 1 base, with 17 bases between them. The CDR3 covers 15 residues. Germline CDR1 is SGHRS and CDR2 is YFSETQ. The CDR3 sequence is CASRPGTGRQETQYF. CDR3 DNA sequence: TGCGCCAGCCGCCCGGGAACAGGGCGCCAAGAGACCCAGTACTTC. The variable domain in full, completed from reference TRBV5-1 and TRBJ2-5, reads KAGVTQTPRYLIKTRGQQVTLSCSPISGHRSVSWYQQTPGQGLQFLFEYFSETQRNKGNFPGRFSGRQFSNSRSEMNVSTLELGDSALYLCASRPGTGRQETQYFGPGTRLLVL.

This clonotype was seen more than once but under ten times. The chain couples TRBV5-1 to TRBJ1-1; TRBD1 is a possible D gene (5 bases). This CDR3 spans 14 amino acids. CDR1 and CDR2 (germline): SGHRS, YFSETQ. Trimming removed 4 bases from V and 5 bases from J, with 15 bases in between. The DNA for the CDR3 is TGCGCCAGCAGCCCGGCAGGGAAGGAAACTGAAGCTTTCTTT. Protein product: CASSPAGKETEAFF. The full variable domain, in which reference TRBV5-1 and TRBJ1-1 provide the parts outside the CDR3, is KAGVTQTPRYLIKTRGQQVTLSCSPISGHRSVSWYQQTPGQGLQFLFEYFSETQRNKGNFPGRFSGRQFSNSRSEMNVSTLELGDSALYLCASSPAGKETEAFFGQGTRLTVV.

Only a few counts were recorded for this clonotype. The chain carries TRBV6-5 and TRBJ1-4; 10 nucleotides line up with TRBD1. The V and J ends lost 6 bases and 6 bases, in that order; junction bases with no gene match: 7. This CDR3 region has 15 residues. Germline CDR1 is MNHEY and CDR2 is SVGAGI. CDR3 nucleotide sequence: TGTGCCAGCAGCCTGCGGACAGGGGGGGATGAAAAACTGTTTTTT. Amino acids: CASSLRTGGDEKLFF.

This clonotype was counted a few times. This sequence joins TRBV24-1 and TRBJ2-5; D is perhaps TRBD1 or TRBD2 (5 bases each). This CDR3 is built from 16 residues. With 3 bases removed from V and 7 bases from J, the gap between germline ends came to 20 bases. The V gene's germline CDR1 is KGHDR and CDR2 SFDVKD. The CDR3 reads CATSDENRDPRGTQYF. The CDR3 nucleotides read TGTGCCACCAGTGATGAGAACCGGGACCCTCGGGGGACCCAGTACTTC.

The chain recombines TRBV12-3 or TRBV12-4 with TRBJ1-4; D uncertain. The CDR3 is 14 residues long. Trimming pared 1 base from V and 8 bases from J, leaving 11 bases between. This CDR3 is CASSLVGRGEKLFF. The CDR3 DNA reads TGTGCCAGCAGTTTAGTGGGTCGTGGAGAAAAACTGTTTTTT.

This clonotype occurred many times. V usage is TRBV7-2 and J usage is TRBJ2-1, with TRBD1 as a possible D gene (5 bases). V gave up 5 bases and J gave up 0 bases, with 11 bases separating them. Germline CDR1 SGHTA, CDR2 FQGNSA. This CDR3 contains 15 residues. CDR3 protein: CASSADSNSYNEQFF. Written as DNA, the CDR3 is TGTGCCAGCAGCGCAGACAGCAACTCCTACAATGAGCAGTTCTTC. The entire variable domain, with the rest obtained from reference TRBV7-2 and TRBJ2-1, is as follows: GAGVSQSPSNKVTEKGKDVELRCDPISGHTALYWYRQSLGQGLEFLIYFQGNSAPDKSGLPSDRFSAERTGGSVSTLTIQRTQQEDSAVYLCASSADSNSYNEQFFGPGTRLTVL.

The J gene is TRBJ2-3, the V gene TRBV7-3; possible D gene TRBD2, 7 bases. This CDR3 comprises 15 residues. V lost 4 bases, J lost 5 bases, and 16 bases lay in between. Germline CDR1 SGHTA, CDR2 FQGTGA. The DNA of the CDR3 is TGTGCCAGCAGCTCGATGGGGGGGCCGGGAGATACGCAGTATTTT. Translated: CASSSMGGPGDTQYF.

This chain uses TRBV15 with TRBJ2-7, with 9 bases matching TRBD1. The CDR3 has 14 residues. Germline lookup yields CDR1 LNHNV and CDR2 YYDKDF (reference sequence). The V gene end was trimmed by 3 bases and the J gene end by 3 bases; junction bases not matched to a gene: 3. The CDR3 protein is CATSRDRGLYEQYF. In nucleotides, the CDR3 is TGTGCCACCAGCAGGGACAGGGGCCTCTACGAGCAGTACTTC.

The J gene is TRBJ1-1, the V gene TRBV3-1, with 7 bases lining up with TRBD1. The V gene's germline CDR1 is LGHDT and CDR2 YNNKEL (reference sequence). The CDR3 sequence is 13 residues long. The V segment lost 1 base and the J segment 9 bases; nucleotides outside the gene matches: 5. CDR3 DNA sequence: TGTGCCAGCAGCCAAGGCCCCAGGGGGAAAGCTTTCTTT. Residues: CASSQGPRGKAFF.

This clonotype has just a few counts. This sequence joins TRBV6-2 or TRBV6-3 and TRBJ1-1; unclear D gene. This CDR3 is 12 amino acids long. The germline gives CDR1 MNHEY, CDR2 SVGEGT. V lost 7 bases, J lost 1 base, and 7 bases lay in between. CDR3 nucleotides: TGTGCCAGCACCCGAGGGAACACTGAAGCTTTCTTT. Translation: CASTRGNTEAFF.

The chain joins TRBV7-9 to TRBJ2-7; 7 positions agree with TRBD1. The CDR3 totals 14 residues. Per the germline V gene, CDR1 is SEHNR and CDR2 is FQNEAQ (reference sequence). CDR3 coding DNA: TGTGCCGGCAGACCGAACGACAGGGCCTACGAGCAGTACGTC. This gives the protein CAGRPNDRAYEQYV.

The sample holds many counts of this clonotype. The gene calls are TRBV9 and TRBJ2-1, with D unclear. Trimming took 0 bases from V and 7 from J, leaving 5 bases between them. Germline lookup yields CDR1 SGDLS and CDR2 YYNGEE. The CDR3 spans 12 residues. The CDR3 sequence is CASSVDRNEQFF. The CDR3, as DNA: TGTGCCAGCAGCGTAGACAGAAATGAGCAGTTCTTC.

V usage is TRBV7-2 and J usage is TRBJ1-5; TRBD1 agrees at 8 bases. Germline CDR1 is SGHTA and CDR2 is FQGNSA. The CDR3 consists of 15 residues. V lost 3 bases, J lost 1 base, and 2 bases stayed unmatched. The CDR3 bases are TGTGCCAGCAGCTTCGGACAGGGAAGCAATCAGCCCCAGCATTTT. Translation gives CASSFGQGSNQPQHF. The full variable domain, completed using reference TRBV7-2 and TRBJ1-5, is GAGVSQSPSNKVTEKGKDVELRCDPISGHTALYWYRQSLGQGLEFLIYFQGNSAPDKSGLPSDRFSAERTGGSVSTLTIQRTQQEDSAVYLCASSFGQGSNQPQHFGDGTRLSIL.

Ten or more counts support this clonotype. The chain joins TRBV7-8 to TRBJ1-2; 9 positions match TRBD1. Trimming at V came to 5 bases and at J to 4 bases, leaving 2 bases not matched to a gene. In germline, CDR1 is SGHVS, CDR2 FQNEAQ. This CDR3 has 13 residues. CDR3 DNA: TGTGCCAGCAGCGGACAGGGGAGCTATGGCTACACCTTC. The encoded protein is CASSGQGSYGYTF.

This chain connects TRBV12-3 or TRBV12-4 to TRBJ2-3; D not certain. The CDR3 loop spans 11 amino acids. Trimming stripped 9 bases from V and 7 bases from J, with 11 bases between. The CDR3 DNA follows: TGTGCCAGTCAAACTCGCAATACGCAGTATTTT. Translation: CASQTRNTQYF.

The rearrangement joins TRBV12-3 or TRBV12-4 to TRBJ2-6; D is unclear. Trimming shortened V by 6 bases and J by 0 bases, and 18 bases separated the two germline ends. The length of the CDR3 is 18 residues. The CDR3: CASSLAHGGGSGANVLTF. In DNA, the CDR3 is TGTGCCAGCAGCCTCGCCCACGGTGGTGGCTCTGGGGCCAACGTCCTGACTTTC.

This clonotype was seen repeatedly, ten times or more. V is TRBV9 and J is TRBJ1-1, with 8 bases lining up with TRBD1. Trimming cost V 4 bases and J 2 bases; bases outside gene matches: 7. This CDR3 spans 15 amino acids. Germline V gene data show CDR1 as SGDLS and CDR2 as YYNGEE. CDR3 region: CASSPRDRLNTEAFF. The CDR3 nucleotides read TGTGCCAGCAGCCCCCGGGACAGGCTTAACACTGAAGCTTTCTTT.

This clonotype was counted between two and nine times. This chain links TRBV2 with TRBJ2-3; TRBD2 is a possible D gene (5 bases). Germline V gene data show CDR1 as SNHLY and CDR2 as FYNNEI. This CDR3 region has 14 residues. V lost 7 bases, J lost 0 bases, and 11 bases lay in between. The CDR3 nucleotides read TGTGCCAGCATCGTGGACTCTAGCACAGATACGCAGTATTTT. Translation: CASIVDSSTDTQYF.

V usage is TRBV7-1 and J usage is TRBJ2-1, with 7 bases fitting TRBD1. TRBV7-1 is an open reading frame, and its role is uncertain. V shed 4 bases, J shed 8 bases, and the junction held 2 bases outside the gene matches. CDR3 length: 12 residues. The CDR3 sequence is CASSYTGDEQFF. CDR3 in DNA: TGTGCCAGCAGCTATACAGGGGATGAGCAGTTCTTC.

This clonotype was counted a few times. The rearrangement joins TRBV25-1 to TRBJ2-1; D unresolved. Trimming took off 1 base at V and 9 bases at J, with 10 bases between the two ends. Germline CDR1 reads MGHDK; CDR2 reads SYGVNS. The CDR3 runs 13 residues. The CDR3 here is CASSESGLGEQFF. CDR3 DNA sequence: TGTGCCAGCAGTGAATCTGGGTTAGGTGAGCAGTTCTTC. The full variable domain, rest sourced from reference TRBV25-1 and TRBJ2-1, is EADIYQTPRYLVIGTGKKITLECSQTMGHDKMYWYQQDPGMELHLIHYSYGVNSTEKGDLSSESTVSRIRTEHFPLTLESARPSHTSQYLCASSESGLGEQFFGPGTRLTVL.

This clonotype occurred a few times. V usage is TRBV7-9 and J usage is TRBJ1-2, with TRBD1 as a possible D gene (5 bases). Germline lookup yields CDR1 SEHNR and CDR2 FQNEAQ (reference sequence). Trimming cost V 1 base and J 2 bases, with 11 bases left between them. The CDR3 sequence is 15 residues long. The CDR3 nucleotides read TGTGCCAGCAGCTTAGAAAGGGGAGGAAACTATGGCTACACCTTC. Protein product: CASSLERGGNYGYTF. The whole variable domain, remainder taken from reference TRBV7-9 and TRBJ1-2, is DTGVSQNPRHKITKRGQNVTFRCDPISEHNRLYWYRQTLGQGPEFLTYFQNEAQLEKSRLLSDRFSAERPKGSFSTLEIQRTEQGDSAMYLCASSLERGGNYGYTFGSGTRLTVV.

This clonotype has only a few counts. The rearrangement joins TRBV7-2 to TRBJ2-7, with a weak D call TRBD2 (6 bases). Germline loops: CDR1 SGHTA, CDR2 FQGNSA. V was trimmed by 5 bases and J by 7 bases, leaving 15 bases between them. The CDR3 sequence is 13 residues long. CDR3 in amino acids: CASSARRGGEQYF. CDR3 DNA sequence: TGTGCCAGCAGCGCACGGCGGGGCGGTGAGCAGTACTTC.

The chain links TRBV2 to TRBJ2-7; the D gene is possibly TRBD1 (6 bases). Germline CDR1 reads SNHLY; CDR2 reads FYNNEI. V shed 4 bases and J shed 4 bases, with 11 bases lying between them. The CDR3 extends over 13 amino acids. Here the CDR3 DNA reads TGTGCCAGCAGTGGGACAGATCAATACGAGCAGTACTTC. Translation: CASSGTDQYEQYF. The full variable domain, in which reference TRBV2 and TRBJ2-7 provide the parts outside the CDR3, is EPEVTQTPSHQVTQMGQEVILRCVPISNHLYFYWYRQILGQKVEFLVSFYNNEISEKSEIFDDQFSVERPDGSNFTLKIRSTKLEDSAMYFCASSGTDQYEQYFGPGTRLTVT.

There are many counts of this clonotype. The chain employs TRBV5-1 and TRBJ1-1, with D perhaps TRBD1 (5 bases). CDR3 length equals 14 residues. The germline CDR1 and CDR2 sequences are SGHRS and YFSETQ. Trimming left V 4 bases short and J 1 base short, with 11 bases between. In DNA, the CDR3 is TGCGCCAGCAGCCCCGGGACGGGGAACACTGAAGCTTTCTTT. It encodes CASSPGTGNTEAFF.

V usage is TRBV18 and J usage is TRBJ2-7; unclear D gene. Germline-derived CDR1 and CDR2 are KGHSH and LQKENI. CDR3 length equals 13 residues. V was cut by 6 bases and J by 6 bases, with 15 bases left in between. The DNA of the CDR3 is TGTGCCAGCTCGTCGAATCCCTCGGGCGAGCAGTACGTC. As protein: CASSSNPSGEQYV.

Remarks on this clonotype: This sequence may be a read error, since a much larger clone differs from it by one base. This chain joins TRBV25-1 and TRBJ2-7; the match to TRBD1 covers 12 bases. V trimming: 6 bases; J trimming: 5 bases; junction bases outside the gene matches: 8. CDR1 MGHDK and CDR2 SYGVNS come from the germline V gene. This CDR3 is 15 amino acids long. The chain's CDR3 is CASSRGTGGYNEQYF. The CDR3, as DNA: TGTGCCAGCAGCCGCGGGACAGGGGGCTACAACGAGCAGTACTTC.

The J gene is TRBJ1-5, the V gene TRBV7-9, with D unclear. CDR3 length equals 12 residues. From germline, CDR1 is SEHNR and CDR2 FQNEAQ (reference sequence). V lost 8 bases and J 1 base, leaving 6 bases between the germline ends. The CDR3 DNA sequence: TGTGCCAGCGGGGAGAGCAATCAGCCCCAGCATTTT. This codes for CASGESNQPQHF.

The chain couples TRBV12-3 or TRBV12-4 to TRBJ1-2; D is unresolved. The V end lost 1 base, the J end lost 8 bases, and 11 bases lay between the germline ends. The CDR3 runs to 13 residues. The CDR3 nucleotides are TGTGCCAGCAGTTTAGGGTATGGGAGCGGCTACACCTTC. Amino acid sequence: CASSLGYGSGYTF.

This clonotype was counted ten times or more. The rearrangement links TRBV6-2 or TRBV6-3 to TRBJ2-1; possibly TRBD2 for D (5 bases). In germline, CDR1 is MNHEY, CDR2 SVGEGT. CDR3 size: 14 residues. Trimming pared 6 bases from V and 7 bases from J, leaving 16 bases between. The CDR3 protein is CASRDSKVGNEQFF. The CDR3 coding sequence is TGTGCCAGCAGGGACTCTAAGGTAGGGAATGAGCAGTTCTTC.

This clonotype was counted many times. The chain has TRBV5-1 and TRBJ1-5; 9 nucleotides agree with TRBD1. V was clipped by 2 bases and J by 4 bases; unmatched bases: 4. CDR3 length: 15 residues. CDR1 and CDR2 from the germline V gene are SGHRS and YFSETQ. The CDR3 sequence: CASSFGDRANQPQHF. As DNA, the CDR3 is TGCGCCAGCAGCTTCGGGGACAGGGCAAATCAGCCCCAGCATTTT.